Listed below are T cell receptor beta chains from one sample, sequenced in a study of control samples from healthy donors and cancer patients. Profiling relied on immunoSEQ multiplex PCR, and the TCRdb table lists in-frame clones only, not all of them. The sample carries approximately 130,000 clones, around 90% recorded once. Sequenced: blood. The receptors come from a man between 50 and 59 years old in good health. CDR3s include the opening cysteine and the closing phenylalanine or tryptophan. Fields, in order: V gene, clone size, J gene, D gene, CDR3 protein, CDR3 DNA. A D gene is named only where the DNA matches it firmly. Expanded clones are given a class, and other clones once, few, many or no size at all.

TRBV29-1	once	TRBJ1-2	NA	CSVGFRGPWDYGYTF	TGCAGCGTTGGATTCCGGGGTCCCTGGGACTATGGCTACACCTTC
TRBV10-3	NA	TRBJ1-6	TRBD1	CAISARQGYDSPLHF	TGTGCCATCAGTGCCCGACAGGGCTATGATTCACCCCTCCACTTT
TRBV5-1	NA	TRBJ2-3	TRBD1	CASRFAQGVADTQYF	TGCGCCAGCAGATTTGCCCAGGGGGTCGCAGATACGCAGTATTTT
TRBV12-3/TRBV12-4	few	TRBJ1-5	NA	CASSIDSQPQHF	TGTGCCAGCAGTATAGACAGTCAGCCCCAGCATTTT
TRBV19	NA	TRBJ1-1	NA	CASGTEAFF	TGTGCCAGTGGGACTGAAGCTTTCTTT
TRBV19	NA	TRBJ1-5	NA	CASSIPSSNQPQHF	TGTGCCAGTAGTATCCCCAGTAGCAATCAGCCCCAGCATTTT
TRBV19	NA	TRBJ1-6	NA	CAIPRAGDSPLHF	TGTGCCATCCCCAGGGCAGGAGATTCACCCCTCCACTTT
TRBV5-1	NA	TRBJ1-1	TRBD1	CASSLEDRGRAEAFF	TGCGCCAGCAGCTTGGAGGACAGGGGGAGGGCTGAAGCTTTCTTT
TRBV5-6	NA	TRBJ1-1	NA	CASTRTGMNTEAFF	TGTGCCAGCACCAGAACAGGGATGAACACTGAAGCTTTCTTT
TRBV2	once	TRBJ1-2	TRBD1	CASSRSGTGGHGYTF	TGTGCCAGCAGCAGATCTGGGACAGGGGGACATGGCTACACCTTC
TRBV7-9	NA	TRBJ1-1	NA	CASSARQEGNTEAFF	TGTGCCAGCAGCGCCCGACAGGAGGGGAACACTGAAGCTTTCTTT
TRBV7-8	NA	TRBJ1-5	NA	CASSLAGSLGDQPQHF	TGTGCCAGCAGCTTAGCGGGATCCCTTGGCGATCAGCCCCAGCATTTT
TRBV27	NA	TRBJ1-1	NA	CASRPVGGMNTEAFF	TGTGCCAGCAGACCCGTGGGGGGGATGAACACTGAAGCTTTCTTT
TRBV5-1	once	TRBJ1-2	TRBD1	CASSLSGQDYGYTF	TGCGCCAGCAGCTTGTCTGGACAGGATTATGGCTACACCTTC
TRBV2	NA	TRBJ2-4	NA	CASSERGPRGKNIQYF	TGTGCCAGCAGTGAAAGGGGACCCCGAGGCAAAAACATTCAGTACTTC
TRBV5-5	NA	TRBJ1-1	TRBD1	CASSRRTGRDTEAFF	TGTGCCAGCAGCCGTCGGACAGGGAGGGATACTGAAGCTTTCTTT
TRBV9	NA	TRBJ2-7	TRBD2	CASSAGLAGTFLSYEQYF	TGTGCCAGCAGCGCCGGACTAGCGGGGACCTTTCTCTCCTACGAGCAGTACTTC
TRBV7-2	NA	TRBJ2-1	NA	CASSLEGFSYNEQFF	TGTGCCAGCAGCTTAGAGGGATTCTCCTACAATGAGCAGTTCTTC
TRBV12-3/TRBV12-4	NA	TRBJ1-4	NA	CASRTATNEKLFF	TGTGCCAGCAGGACAGCAACTAATGAAAAACTGTTTTTT
TRBV6-5	once	TRBJ1-2	TRBD1	CASRTLQGAYGYTF	TGTGCCAGCAGAACCCTACAGGGGGCCTATGGCTACACCTTC
TRBV5-1	NA	TRBJ2-3	TRBD1	CASSLGTGLGDTQYF	TGCGCCAGCAGCTTGGGGACAGGGTTAGGAGATACGCAGTATTTT
TRBV6-2/TRBV6-3	once	TRBJ1-1	NA	CASSSLDMRNTEAFF	TGTGCCAGCAGTTCCCTGGACATGAGGAACACTGAAGCTTTCTTT
TRBV30	NA	TRBJ2-7	NA	CAWGEDYEQYF	TGTGCCTGGGGGGAAGACTACGAGCAGTACTTC
TRBV21-1	NA	TRBJ1-5	NA	CASGGERGNQPQHF	TGTGCCAGCGGAGGGGAACGGGGCAATCAGCCCCAGCATTTT
TRBV28	few	TRBJ2-3	NA	CASSRLPRNTDTQYF	TGTGCCAGCTCTCGCCTTCCAAGAAATACAGATACGCAGTATTTT
TRBV9	NA	TRBJ2-1	NA	CASSLRGYNEQFF	TGTGCCAGCAGCCTCCGGGGGTACAATGAGCAGTTCTTC
TRBV11-2	NA	TRBJ2-3	NA	CASSYRVPSTDTQYF	TGTGCCAGCAGCTACCGGGTCCCTAGCACAGATACGCAGTATTTT
TRBV9	NA	TRBJ2-1	TRBD2	CASSVEVGRVSYNEQFF	TGTGCCAGCAGCGTAGAGGTAGGGAGGGTTTCTTACAATGAGCAGTTCTTC
TRBV27	NA	TRBJ1-2	TRBD1	CASSRLGQGTYGYTF	TGTGCCAGCAGCCGCTTGGGACAGGGAACCTATGGCTACACCTTC
TRBV12-3/TRBV12-4	NA	TRBJ1-1	NA	CAIQGTEAFF	TGTGCCATCCAGGGAACTGAAGCTTTCTTT
TRBV19	NA	TRBJ1-1	NA	CASSLETGNTEAFF	TGTGCCAGTAGTCTCGAAACAGGGAACACTGAAGCTTTCTTT
TRBV11-2	NA	TRBJ1-1	NA	CASSSPHTEAFF	TGTGCCAGCAGCTCCCCCCACACTGAAGCTTTCTTT
TRBV6-2/TRBV6-3	NA	TRBJ1-2	NA	CASSPGHIYGYTF	TGTGCCAGCAGCCCCGGACACATCTATGGCTACACCTTC
TRBV6-5	few	TRBJ2-1	NA	CASSSPRSASEQFF	TGTGCCAGCAGCTCGCCTCGGTCGGCGAGTGAGCAGTTCTTC
TRBV6-5	NA	TRBJ2-7	NA	CASSYSRGNEQYF	TGTGCCAGCAGTTACTCTCGGGGGAATGAGCAGTACTTC
TRBV9	NA	TRBJ2-1	NA	CASSVASGDYNEQFF	TGTGCCAGCAGCGTAGCGAGTGGAGATTACAATGAGCAGTTCTTC
TRBV28	NA	TRBJ1-1	NA	CASSLGLMRTEAFF	TGTGCCAGCAGTTTAGGCCTAATGCGCACTGAAGCTTTCTTT
TRBV6-6	once	TRBJ1-1	TRBD1	CASTGQVGNTEAFF	TGTGCCAGCACGGGACAGGTGGGGAACACTGAAGCTTTCTTT
TRBV10-3	NA	TRBJ2-2	NA	CAISEFQARELFF	TGTGCCATCAGTGAATTTCAGGCAAGGGAGCTGTTTTTT
TRBV11-3	NA	TRBJ2-7	TRBD1	CASSRTGGSYEQYF	TGTGCCAGCAGCAGGACAGGGGGATCCTACGAGCAGTACTTC
TRBV6-5	few	TRBJ2-5	NA	CASSYRTVQETQYF	TGTGCCAGCAGTTACCGGACAGTCCAAGAGACCCAGTACTTC
TRBV5-5	NA	TRBJ2-1	TRBD1	CASSPGTGGDEQFF	TGTGCCAGCAGCCCCGGGACAGGGGGCGATGAGCAGTTCTTC
TRBV19	NA	TRBJ1-3	TRBD1	CASSTDSSTGTGDSGNTIYF	TGTGCCAGTAGTACAGATAGCTCAACCGGGACAGGGGACTCTGGAAACACCATATATTTT
TRBV30	NA	TRBJ1-2	TRBD1	CAWSLTGDNYGYTF	TGTGCCTGGAGCTTGACAGGGGACAACTATGGCTACACCTTC
TRBV15	NA	TRBJ1-1	NA	CATSPPGPQAFF	TGTGCCACCAGCCCCCCCGGGCCCCAGGCTTTCTTT
TRBV10-3	once	TRBJ2-6	TRBD1	CAISGGQGSSGANVLTF	TGTGCCATCAGTGGGGGACAGGGGAGCTCTGGGGCCAACGTCCTGACTTTC
TRBV7-2	NA	TRBJ1-2	NA	CASSLGPGGYGYTF	TGTGCCAGCAGCTTAGGGCCGGGGGGGTATGGCTACACCTTC
TRBV20-1	NA	TRBJ1-1	NA	CSALWTGEAFF	TGCAGTGCTCTTTGGACGGGTGAAGCTTTCTTT
TRBV6-6	NA	TRBJ1-5	TRBD1	CASSYRGLYQPQHF	TGTGCCAGCAGTTACAGGGGGCTGTATCAGCCCCAGCATTTT
TRBV11-2	few	TRBJ1-6	NA	CASSRRDNNSPLHF	TGTGCCAGCAGCCGCCGGGACAATAATTCACCCCTCCACTTT
TRBV6-5	NA	TRBJ2-3	TRBD1	CASSISRGQGDTQYF	TGTGCCAGCAGTATTTCCAGGGGGCAAGGAGATACGCAGTATTTT